These 12 T cell receptor beta chains were all obtained from the same sample, sequenced in a study of cytotoxic CD8 clonotypes in ibrutinib-treated CLL. Profiling relied on immunoSEQ multiplex PCR, and the TCRdb table lists in-frame clones only, not all of them. This sample has tens of thousands of clones, with around 78% found just once. The specimen comprised PBMCs, sampled after 24 months of ibrutinib treatment. All receptors derive from a human donor with chronic lymphocytic leukemia.

J is TRBJ2-5 and V is TRBV5-4; D perhaps matches TRBD2 (5 bases). This CDR3 has 13 residues. V lost 0 bases to trimming and J lost 5 bases, with 8 bases between them. The germline V gene encodes CDR1 SGHNT and CDR2 YYREEE (reference sequence). CDR3 sequence (DNA): TGTGCCAGCAGCTTGGGAGGGCGGGAGACCCAGTACTTC. It encodes CASSLGGRETQYF.

The chain combines TRBV6-1 with TRBJ2-3, with D tentatively TRBD1 (5 bases). In germline, CDR1 is MNHNS, CDR2 SASEGT. CDR3 size: 19 residues. The V end was cut by 0 bases, the J end by 4 bases, with 23 bases between. The CDR3 DNA sequence: TGTGCCAGCAGTGAAGCGACCCCTGGGGCAATCCACCCGGCAGATACGCAGTATTTT. Translating it yields CASSEATPGAIHPADTQYF.

A single count supports this clone. J is TRBJ2-1 and V is TRBV2, with 9 bases matching TRBD2. J was trimmed by 5 bases and V by 0 bases; bases with no gene match: 2. From germline, CDR1 is SNHLY and CDR2 FYNNEI. The CDR3 has 15 residues. CDR3 in DNA: TGTGCCAGCAGTGAAGCTAGCGGGAGTAACAATGAGCAGTTCTTC. Encoded protein: CASSEASGSNNEQFF.

J is TRBJ2-2 and V is TRBV30; D remains unclear. Germline values: CDR1 GTSNPN, CDR2 SVGIG (reference sequence). The CDR3 extends over 18 amino acids. Deletions cut 3 bases from V and 0 bases from J, with 20 bases between. CDR3 residues: CAWREPLWTDSNTGELFF. The CDR3 region has the DNA TGTGCCTGGAGGGAGCCCCTCTGGACGGATTCGAACACCGGGGAGCTGTTTTTT.

The rearrangement links TRBV29-1 to TRBJ2-1; 8 bases agree with TRBD1. This CDR3 comprises 12 residues. CDR1 is SQVTM and CDR2 is ANQGSEA in the germline V gene. Trimming removed 7 bases from V and 3 bases from J; junction bases left unmatched: 2. In DNA, the CDR3 is TGCAGCGCTGGACAGGGCTACAATGAGCAGTTCTTC. It encodes CSAGQGYNEQFF.

The chain joins TRBV30 to TRBJ1-1; weak D call: TRBD1 (6 bases). This CDR3 is built from 13 residues. Germline-derived CDR1 and CDR2 are GTSNPN and SVGIG (reference sequence). Trimming cost V 0 bases and J 5 bases, with 10 bases left between them. The CDR3 sequence is CAWSVLQGTEAFF. DNA of the CDR3: TGTGCCTGGAGTGTACTACAGGGTACTGAAGCTTTCTTT. The whole variable domain, filled in from reference TRBV30 and TRBJ1-1, reads SQTIHQWPATLVQPVGSPLSLECTVEGTSNPNLYWYRQAAGRGLQLLFYSVGIGQISSEVPQNLSASRPQDRQFILSSKKLLLSDSGFYLCAWSVLQGTEAFFGQGTRLTVV.

The chain couples TRBV30 to TRBJ2-3; 12 bases are shared with TRBD2. The CDR3 covers 17 residues. CDR1 GTSNPN and CDR2 SVGIG come from the germline V gene (reference sequence). Losses at the gene ends were 0 bases for V and 1 base for J; bases not matched to a gene: 5. CDR3 DNA: TGTGCCTGGAGTGTAGGGCTAGCGGGAGGGGGCACAGATACGCAGTATTTT. Amino acid sequence: CAWSVGLAGGGTDTQYF. Complete variable domain (other parts from reference TRBV30 and TRBJ2-3): SQTIHQWPATLVQPVGSPLSLECTVEGTSNPNLYWYRQAAGRGLQLLFYSVGIGQISSEVPQNLSASRPQDRQFILSSKKLLLSDSGFYLCAWSVGLAGGGTDTQYFGPGTRLTVL.

The chain has TRBV5-6 and TRBJ2-1, with TRBD2 matching over 8 bases. Germline CDR1 is SGHDT and CDR2 is YYEEEE. The CDR3 extends over 16 amino acids. With V trimmed by 1 base and J by 3 bases, 6 bases remained unmatched. CDR3 coding DNA: TGTGCCAGCAGCTTGTATACGGGAGGGCTCTACAATGAGCAGTTCTTC. As protein: CASSLYTGGLYNEQFF.

The V gene is TRBV4-2, the J gene TRBJ2-2; TRBD2 is a possible D gene (6 bases). Trimming took 2 bases from V and 4 from J, leaving 11 bases between them. This CDR3 region has 15 residues. Germline V gives CDR1 LGHNA, CDR2 YNFKEQ. The CDR3 sequence is CASSQQGSGTGELFF. CDR3 DNA: TGTGCCAGCAGCCAACAAGGTAGCGGCACCGGGGAGCTGTTTTTT.

The chain recombines TRBV7-2 with TRBJ1-4; D gene ambiguous. This CDR3 spans 15 amino acids. Trimming took off 0 bases at V and 7 bases at J, with 12 bases between the two ends. Germline lookup yields CDR1 SGHTA and CDR2 FQGNSA. CDR3 nucleotides: TGTGCCAGCAGCTTAGCTCTCTTGGCCGGTGAAAAACTGTTTTTT. Protein product: CASSLALLAGEKLFF.

The rearrangement links TRBV5-5 to TRBJ2-3, with 9 nucleotides matching TRBD2. The CDR3 covers 14 residues. From germline, CDR1 is SGHKS and CDR2 YYEKEE (reference sequence). V was clipped by 4 bases and J by 6 bases; unmatched bases: 6. CDR3 DNA: TGTGCCAGCAGCACGGGACTAGCATCTGATACGCAGTATTTT. Its protein product is CASSTGLASDTQYF.

This chain connects TRBV9 to TRBJ2-1; D is uncertain. This CDR3 spans 17 amino acids. Trimming shortened V by 3 bases and J by 8 bases, and 24 bases separated the two germline ends. Germline V lookup: CDR1 SGDLS, CDR2 YYNGEE. CDR3 DNA: TGTGCCAGCAGCGAGAATCCGGGTGTTCTAGGTGGCTATGAGCAGTTCTTC. Translation: CASSENPGVLGGYEQFF.